The present entry profiles one TCR beta chain with its context. Its antigen is unknown. Per-nucleotide qualities are absent, and no much larger clonotype sits a single base away. According to the study, the label for this sample's time point signals: cycle 2 day 1 (C2D1) of nivolumab. Every trial patient had relapsed after autologous stem cell transplantation, and cohorts A, B and C differed in prior brentuximab vedotin exposure. The trial cohort included fewer than 60 patients with relapsed/refractory classical Hodgkin lymphoma, and each patient had a best overall response of complete response, partial response or progressive disease. In the multi-cohort phase II CheckMate 205 trial, trial patients received single-agent nivolumab. An independent review committee assessed best overall response by applying the 2007 International Working Group response criteria. Trial PBMCs were collected immediately before nivolumab initiation (C1D1) and during therapy at cycle 2 day 1 and cycle 4 day 1. Peripheral blood was collected in 8 mL Vacutainer Cell Preparation Tubes, from which PBMCs were isolated by centrifugation and then cryopreserved.

Sequences MGHDK (CDR1) and SYGVNS (CDR2) are obtained from the germline V gene. The CDR3 runs 13 residues from the cysteine to the phenylalanine. Only the CDR3 region is kept as DNA, spanning 39 bases read in frame from base 1. V and J lose 9 bases and 2 bases, and a span of 13 bases separates them. The record originates from a study of PD-1 blockade in classical Hodgkin lymphoma (dated by TCRdb to 2020 to 2021). In the study overall: Nivolumab dosing was 3 mg/kg intravenously every 2 weeks, continuing until either disease progression or unacceptable toxicity. To define a peripheral blood immune signature of response to PD-1 blockade in classical Hodgkin lymphoma, the study combined TCR beta sequencing with CyTOF.

The paper's findings and limits, for the study overall: Diversity was lower in patients who began nivolumab less than 1 year after ASCT, so these patients were left out of later analyses to avoid confounding by immune reconstitution. Trial patients achieving complete response had baseline diversity similar to newly diagnosed patients, whereas partial responders and progressors had significantly lower diversity. A significant rise by C4D1 was seen in CD4+ but not CD8+ TCR diversity (p=0.0027 vs p=0.16), with the rise being most apparent in complete responders (p=0.02). Baseline TCR diversity was reported to be lower in newly diagnosed patients than in healthy donors and to be lower still in relapsed/refractory patients. The study was limited to a single clinical trial cohort, and causes of repertoire differences, possibly disease activity or prior therapy, remained undefined.

Genomic DNA was isolated using the Qiagen DNeasy kit from unsorted PBMCs as well as from negatively selected CD4+ and CD8+ fractions. Amplification of TCR beta CDR3 regions was done by immunoSEQ multiplex PCR with primers that anneal to V and J segments. A synthetic immune receptor repertoire was used to minimize amplification bias, and any residual bias was removed computationally once sequencing was done. The published analysis was carried out like this. Custom Python scripts were used to quantify repertoire diversity as the Shannon entropy index. Unsorted, CD4+ and CD8+ repertoires were analyzed separately, except in combined analyses where CD4+ and CD8+ sequences were merged in silico. A clone was considered expanded if an increase in frequency of at least 2-fold after treatment relative to C1D1 was found, and a pseudocount of 0.5 was applied to clones undetected at baseline. Singleton clones were defined as clones with 0 or 1 copy at C1D1, and non-singleton clones were defined as clones with 2 or more copies. By matching protein sequences in sorted samples from the same patient, clones expanded in unsorted samples were annotated as CD4+, CD8+ or unknown. Diversity changes from C1D1 to C4D1 were tested in paired samples using Wilcoxon tests. TCRdb stores this immuneACCESS table with in-frame sequences only. Part of the clones is absent; in the studies checked, under half of the shortfall reflects unresolved V genes, and no reason is known for the rest. The D gene and trimming were derived from the DNA, and the V and J assignments and clone size from that table. Across this sample there are around 150,000 clones, with about 81% seen only once. The ten largest clones take up 7.5% to 10% of the sample.

This sequence was found in a human donor with classical Hodgkin lymphoma. The rearranged segments are TRBV25-1 and TRBJ2-5; the D gene is possibly TRBD1, with 6 bases matching. Sequencing used peripheral blood mononuclear cells (PBMCs), obtained before the second cycle of nivolumab. In nucleotides, the sequence is TGTGCCAGTGAGGGGGACACTCAAGAGACCCAGTACTTC. Its product reads: CASEGDTQETQYF.